Each of the 31 T cell receptor beta chains below was sequenced from the same sample in a study of T cell repertoires in cytomegalovirus infection. These TCRs are of unknown antigen specificity. TCRdb passed the reads through MiXCR, listing each CDR3 protein once. Seen here are about 920,000 distinct CDR3 sequences, 30% to 40% observed once, and the top ten hold under 15%. The input for sequencing was cultured CD8+ T cells from PBMCs, taken from culture after CMV antigen stimulation. The receptors come from a human donor in good health (CMV status not recorded). Some clones in this sample may be carry-over from other donors' samples.

This chain uses TRBV5-5 with TRBJ2-3; maybe TRBD2 (6 bases). From germline, CDR1 is SGHKS and CDR2 YYEKEE (reference sequence). The ends were cut back, 4 bases at V and 0 bases at J, with 12 bases in the middle. This CDR3 spans 15 amino acids. Here the CDR3 reads CASSGGTASTDTQYF. The CDR3 coding sequence is TGTGCCAGCAGCGGCGGGACGGCTAGCACAGATACGCAGTATTTT.

This clonotype was observed at least ten times. The V gene is TRBV27, the J gene TRBJ2-7; 9 nucleotides align to TRBD1. There are 14 residues in the CDR3. Per germline, CDR1 MNHEY and CDR2 SMNVEV (reference sequence). Trimming took 2 bases from V and 3 from J; bases not matched to a gene: 2. Here the CDR3 DNA reads TGTGCCAGCAGTTTAAAGGGACAGGGCTACGAGCAGTACGTC. This gives the protein CASSLKGQGYEQYV.

This chain links TRBV9 with TRBJ2-5; D is possibly TRBD1 (5 bases). This CDR3 is 13 amino acids long. Germline-derived CDR1 and CDR2 are SGDLS and YYNGEE. The V gene lost 7 bases and the J gene lost 4 bases, with 14 bases spanning the gap. CDR3 sequence: CASGHRGGETQYF. The CDR3 DNA follows: TGTGCCAGCGGACACCGAGGTGGAGAGACCCAGTACTTC.

This clonotype showed up just a few times. The chain combines TRBV7-9 with TRBJ1-1; D not certain. This CDR3 has 11 amino acids. In germline, CDR1 is SEHNR, CDR2 FQNEAQ (reference sequence). Trimming took off 10 bases at V and 5 bases at J, with 11 bases between the two ends. The CDR3 reads CATTSGTEAFF. In nucleotides, the CDR3 is TGTGCCACCACTTCGGGGACTGAAGCTTTCTTT.

This clonotype came up many times. J is TRBJ2-3 and V is TRBV12-3 or TRBV12-4; 11 bases line up with TRBD2. CDR3 size: 17 residues. J was trimmed by 0 bases and V by 7 bases; bases with no gene match: 9. CDR3 DNA: TGTGCCAGCATCCCCGGGACTAGCGGCCTTAGCACAGATACGCAGTATTTT. It translates to CASIPGTSGLSTDTQYF.

This clonotype was picked up a small number of times. The chain links TRBV7-9 to TRBJ1-2, with D perhaps matching TRBD1 (6 bases). This CDR3 spans 11 amino acids. Germline V lookup: CDR1 SEHNR, CDR2 FQNEAQ (reference sequence). Trimming cost V 5 bases and J 7 bases, with 8 bases left between them. CDR3 DNA sequence: TGTGCCAGCAGCCCGGGGGCTGGCTACACCTTC. Amino acid sequence: CASSPGAGYTF.

This clonotype has a handful of counts. The V gene is TRBV6-6, the J gene TRBJ1-1, with D tentatively TRBD1 (6 bases). V lost 6 bases and J lost 3, with 17 bases in between. The CDR3 covers 15 residues. Germline V gives CDR1 MNHNY, CDR2 SVGAGI (reference sequence). CDR3 coding DNA: TGTGCCAGCAGCTTTGTCCTTGGGGGCGACACTGAAGCTTTCTTT. It encodes CASSFVLGGDTEAFF.

The rearrangement uses TRBV27 and TRBJ2-1; 7 nucleotides align to TRBD2. The V and J ends lost 2 bases and 7 bases, in that order; junction bases with no gene match: 17. This CDR3 comprises 18 residues. The germline V gene encodes CDR1 MNHEY and CDR2 SMNVEV (reference sequence). The CDR3 nucleotides are TGTGCCAGCAGTTTAAGGTGGGGGGGTCTTGAGTGGGAGAATGAGCAGTTCTTC. Translating it yields CASSLRWGGLEWENEQFF.

This clonotype appeared a single time. The chain is built from TRBV6-1 and TRBJ1-1, with D hard to call. CDR1 and CDR2 (germline): MNHNS, SASEGT. V lost 1 base, J lost 3 bases, and 6 bases lay in between. CDR3 length: 13 amino acids. The CDR3 sequence is CASSEVSHTEAFF. DNA of the CDR3: TGTGCCAGCAGTGAAGTTTCTCACACTGAAGCTTTCTTT.

The chain recombines TRBV7-6 with TRBJ2-6; unclear D gene. CDR1 SGHVS and CDR2 FNYEAQ come from the germline V gene. CDR3 length: 14 amino acids. The ends were cut back, 4 bases at V and 0 bases at J, with 4 bases in the middle. CDR3 protein: CASSSVSGANVLTF. CDR3 nucleotides: TGTGCCAGCAGCTCAGTCTCTGGGGCCAACGTCCTGACTTTC.

The chain employs TRBV4-1 and TRBJ1-5; D is unclear. The germline V and J ends were trimmed by 0 bases and 0 bases, with 6 bases remaining between them. CDR1 and CDR2 (germline): MGHRA, YSYEKL. CDR3 length: 15 residues. CDR3 in amino acids: CASSQEPASNQPQHF. For the CDR3, the DNA is TGCGCCAGCAGCCAAGAACCGGCTAGCAATCAGCCCCAGCATTTT.

This clonotype was counted between two and nine times. This rearrangement joins TRBV24-1 to TRBJ2-2; weak D call: TRBD1 (7 bases). V lost 3 bases, J lost 1 base, and 11 bases lay in between. The CDR3 covers 16 residues. Germline V CDR1 and CDR2: KGHDR, SFDVKD. The CDR3 loop reads CATSDPRGVNTGELFF. The CDR3 DNA reads TGTGCCACCAGTGATCCCAGGGGGGTGAACACCGGGGAGCTGTTTTTT.

This clonotype occurred a few times. CDR3 amino acids: CASSVAPNRAYNEQFF. The DNA of the CDR3 is TGTGCCAGCAGCGTAGCCCCCAACCGAGCGTACAATGAGCAGTTCTTC. The chain uses TRBV9 and TRBJ2-1; D not resolved. Looked up from germline, CDR1 is SGDLS and CDR2 is YYNGEE. Trimming cost V 0 bases and J 4 bases, with 14 bases left between them. The CDR3 is made up of 16 amino acids.

V usage is TRBV4-1 and J usage is TRBJ1-1; possible D gene TRBD1, 5 bases. The CDR3 has 16 residues. Trimming shortened V by 0 bases and J by 5 bases, and 16 bases separated the two germline ends. Germline V CDR1 and CDR2: MGHRA, YSYEKL. CDR3 bases: TGCGCCAGCAGCCAAGATCCCGGGACTGCGAGAACTGAAGCTTTCTTT. Residues: CASSQDPGTARTEAFF.

The chain employs TRBV28 and TRBJ1-3, with TRBD1 identical over 7 bases. Germline-derived CDR1 and CDR2 are MDHEN and SYDVKM. The CDR3 sequence is 16 residues long. V lost 2 bases, J lost 0 bases, and 4 bases stayed unmatched. This chain's CDR3 is CASSLQGESSGNTIYF. CDR3 nucleotides: TGTGCCAGCAGTTTACAGGGGGAAAGCTCTGGAAACACCATATATTTT.

This chain links TRBV19 with TRBJ2-1; D is uncertain. The V end was cut by 2 bases, the J end by 4 bases, with 6 bases between. The CDR3 spans 13 residues. CDR1 and CDR2 from the germline V gene are LNHDA and SQIVND (reference sequence). The DNA of the CDR3 is TGTGCCAGTAGTATAAGTCCTTACAATGAGCAGTTCTTC. Protein sequence: CASSISPYNEQFF.

The rearrangement uses TRBV7-9 and TRBJ1-1; D call uncertain. Germline-derived CDR1 and CDR2 are SEHNR and FQNEAQ (reference sequence). CDR3 length: 12 residues. The V end lost 4 bases, the J end lost 4 bases, and 7 bases lay between the germline ends. The CDR3 region is CASSYLFTEAFF. DNA of the CDR3: TGTGCCAGCAGCTACTTATTCACTGAAGCTTTCTTT.

The sample holds a few counts of this clonotype. The chain is built from TRBV7-6 and TRBJ2-3; the D gene is possibly TRBD1 (6 bases). Germline CDR1 SGHVS, CDR2 FNYEAQ. Deletions cut 4 bases from V and 2 bases from J, with 16 bases between. The CDR3 extends over 16 amino acids. CDR3: CASSSPKGGPTDTQYF. The CDR3, as DNA: TGTGCCAGCAGCTCCCCCAAAGGGGGACCCACAGATACGCAGTATTTT.

J is TRBJ2-2 and V is TRBV7-9, with 9 bases identical to TRBD2. V dropped 4 bases and J dropped 3; count of bases not matched to a gene: 6. This CDR3 is 16 amino acids long. Germline loops: CDR1 SEHNR, CDR2 FQNEAQ (reference sequence). Here the CDR3 DNA reads TGTGCCAGCAGCTGGAAGCGGGGGGAGTACACCGGGGAGCTGTTTTTT. Translated, it gives CASSWKRGEYTGELFF.

There are a few counts of this clonotype. The rearrangement links TRBV7-9 to TRBJ2-1, with a tentative D call TRBD2 (6 bases). With 2 bases removed from V and 0 bases from J, the gap between germline ends came to 11 bases. This CDR3 has 16 residues. CDR1 is SEHNR, CDR2 FQNEAQ, per germline (reference sequence). The CDR3 protein is CASSLLGGASYNEQFF. CDR3 coding DNA: TGTGCCAGCAGCTTATTGGGCGGGGCCTCCTACAATGAGCAGTTCTTC. The full variable domain, rest sourced from reference TRBV7-9 and TRBJ2-1, is DTGVSQNPRHKITKRGQNVTFRCDPISEHNRLYWYRQTLGQGPEFLTYFQNEAQLEKSRLLSDRFSAERPKGSFSTLEIQRTEQGDSAMYLCASSLLGGASYNEQFFGPGTRLTVL.

The J gene is TRBJ1-1, the V gene TRBV27, with D perhaps TRBD1 (5 bases). CDR1 and CDR2 (germline): MNHEY, SMNVEV (reference sequence). The CDR3 contains 14 residues. V dropped 7 bases and J dropped 4 bases, with 16 bases sitting between them. CDR3 nucleotides: TGTGCCAGCAAGACGCAGGGTTGGGGCACTGAAGCTTTCTTT. The encoded protein is CASKTQGWGTEAFF.

In regard to this clonotype: The junction does not match germline at one end; this may be a read error. This chain connects TRBV15 to TRBJ2-3, with TRBD2 as a possible D gene (6 bases). Germline loops: CDR1 LNHNV, CDR2 YYDKDF (reference sequence). The CDR3 is made up of 16 amino acids. In DNA, the CDR3 is TGTACCACCAGCAGAGCTGGTTGGGGGGTTCCAGATACGCAGTATTTT. It specifies CTTSRAGWGVPDTQYF. The complete variable domain, with remaining parts taken from reference TRBV15 and TRBJ2-3, reads DAMVIQNPRYQVTQFGKPVTLSCSQTLNHNVMYWYQQKSSQAPKLLFHYYDKDFNNEADTPDNFQSRRPNTSFCFLDIRSPGLGDTAMYLCTTSRAGWGVPDTQYFGPGTRLTVL.

This clonotype occurred a few times. The J gene is TRBJ1-4, the V gene TRBV24-1, with D possibly matching TRBD1 (5 bases). Trimming pared 2 bases from V and 4 bases from J, leaving 22 bases between. Germline assignment: CDR1 KGHDR and CDR2 SFDVKD. The length of the CDR3 is 19 residues. CDR3 sequence reads: CATSDSRDLPSTINEKLFF. CDR3 nucleotides: TGTGCCACCAGTGATTCCCGGGACCTTCCTTCCACAATTAATGAAAAACTGTTTTTT.

The J gene is TRBJ1-1, the V gene TRBV24-1; D is unclear. Germline CDR1 is KGHDR and CDR2 is SFDVKD. The CDR3 spans 14 residues. V shed 0 bases and J shed 3 bases, with 7 bases lying between them. CDR3 bases: TGTGCCACCAGTGATTTGCCACCCCACACTGAAGCTTTCTTT. It specifies CATSDLPPHTEAFF.

The rearrangement links TRBV7-4 to TRBJ1-6, with D unclear. CDR1 is SGHVT and CDR2 is SQSDAQ in the germline V gene. Deletions cut 6 bases from V and 5 bases from J, with 5 bases between. The length of the CDR3 is 12 residues. The CDR3 bases are TGTGCCAGCAGTCAGAATAATTCACCCCTCCACTTT. Its protein is CASSQNNSPLHF.

The rearrangement links TRBV20-1 to TRBJ2-6; D gene ambiguous. The CDR3 loop spans 14 amino acids. V lost 1 base and J 0 bases, leaving 4 bases between the germline ends. CDR1 is DFQATT and CDR2 is SNEGSKA in the germline V gene (reference sequence). This chain's CDR3 is CSARASSGANVLTF. The CDR3 coding sequence is TGCAGTGCTAGAGCCAGCTCTGGGGCCAACGTCCTGACTTTC.

This clonotype was found a few times. V is TRBV20-1 and J is TRBJ2-7, with 7 nucleotides matching TRBD1. Trimming at V came to 2 bases and at J to 2 bases, leaving 9 bases not matched to a gene. From germline, CDR1 is DFQATT and CDR2 SNEGSKA (reference sequence). The CDR3 contains 15 residues. The CDR3 protein is CSARPKGARPYEQYF. CDR3 bases: TGCAGTGCTAGACCAAAGGGGGCGCGCCCCTACGAGCAGTACTTC.

The J gene is TRBJ2-7, the V gene TRBV10-3, with D possibly TRBD1 on 5 matching bases. This CDR3 contains 15 residues. V was clipped by 6 bases and J by 3 bases, with 18 bases between them. Germline values: CDR1 ENHRY, CDR2 SYGVKD. As DNA, the CDR3 is TGTGCCATCAGCCTAACGATGATTGACAGCTACGAGCAGTACTTC. Translating it yields CAISLTMIDSYEQYF.

The chain recombines TRBV5-6 with TRBJ2-7, with 8 positions matching TRBD2. V shed 4 bases, J shed 1 base, and the junction held 7 bases outside the gene matches. Germline CDR1 SGHDT, CDR2 YYEEEE. The CDR3 is made up of 15 amino acids. The CDR3 spells CASSELGGESYEQYF. In DNA form, the CDR3 reads TGTGCCAGCAGCGAACTCGGGGGGGAGTCCTACGAGCAGTACTTC.

The chain joins TRBV6-6 to TRBJ2-3; D call uncertain. The CDR3 runs to 14 residues. V lost 7 bases to trimming and J lost 2 bases, with 13 bases between them. Looked up from germline, CDR1 is MNHNY and CDR2 is SVGAGI (reference sequence). DNA of the CDR3: TGTGCCAGCAACAGAGAGTTTTCCACAGATACGCAGTATTTT. Its protein product is CASNREFSTDTQYF.

CDR3 sequence reads: CASSPIGGREQFF. The CDR3 DNA reads as TGTGCCAGCAGCCCTATAGGGGGTAGGGAGCAGTTCTTC. The rearrangement uses TRBV7-9 and TRBJ2-1; possibly TRBD1 for D (6 bases). Trimming took 5 bases from V and 10 from J, leaving 15 bases between them. The CDR3 is 13 amino acids. CDR1 is SEHNR and CDR2 is FQNEAQ in the germline V gene (reference sequence). Supplemented by reference TRBV7-9 and TRBJ2-1, the full variable domain reads DTGVSQNPRHKITKRGQNVTFRCDPISEHNRLYWYRQTLGQGPEFLTYFQNEAQLEKSRLLSDRFSAERPKGSFSTLEIQRTEQGDSAMYLCASSPIGGREQFFGPGTRLTVL.